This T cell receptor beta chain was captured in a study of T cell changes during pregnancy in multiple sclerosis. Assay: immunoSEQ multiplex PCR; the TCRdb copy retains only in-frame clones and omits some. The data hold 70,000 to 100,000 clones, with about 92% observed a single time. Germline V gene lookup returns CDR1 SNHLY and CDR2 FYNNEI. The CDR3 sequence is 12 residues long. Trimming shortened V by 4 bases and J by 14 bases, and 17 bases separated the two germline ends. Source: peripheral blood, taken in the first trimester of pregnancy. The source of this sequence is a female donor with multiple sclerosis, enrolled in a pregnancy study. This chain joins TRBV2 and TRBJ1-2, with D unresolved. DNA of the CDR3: TGTGCCAGCAGTGGAGGCAGCCTTACCAATACCTTC. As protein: CASSGGSLTNTF. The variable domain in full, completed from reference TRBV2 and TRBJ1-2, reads EPEVTQTPSHQVTQMGQEVILRCVPISNHLYFYWYRQILGQKVEFLVSFYNNEISEKSEIFDDQFSVERPDGSNFTLKIRSTKLEDSAMYFCASSGGSLTNTFGSGTRLTVV.